These 27 T cell receptor beta chains were all obtained from the same sample, sequenced in a study of blood T cell repertoires in COVID-19. TCRdb's copy holds only in-frame clones and misses some; the assay was immunoSEQ multiplex PCR. The top ten hold 15% to 18% of the sample, which has some 270,000 clones, roughly 84% seen once. The specimen was peripheral blood. The receptors shown here come from a person aged 65 to 85 with COVID-19, enrolled during active disease.

CDR3 loop: CASSSVGTSGELVQFF. Written as DNA, the CDR3 is TGTGCCAGCAGCTCCGTGGGGACTAGCGGTGAGCTCGTGCAGTTCTTC. J is TRBJ2-1 and V is TRBV7-2; 11 nucleotides line up with TRBD2. Germline trimming cut 4 bases from V and 12 bases from J; bases unmatched to any gene: 14. The CDR3 sequence is 16 residues long. Germline lookup yields CDR1 SGHTA and CDR2 FQGNSA.

V and J are TRBV3-1 (or the pseudogene TRBV3-2) and TRBJ2-5, with 7 bases matching TRBD2. CDR1 and CDR2 from the germline V gene are LGHDT and YNNKEL (reference sequence). The V and J ends lost 3 bases and 4 bases, in that order; junction bases with no gene match: 5. The CDR3 runs 14 residues. The CDR3 DNA follows: TGTGCCAGCAGCCACAGCGGGGCCGGAGAGACCCAGTACTTC. It yields the protein CASSHSGAGETQYF.

V gene TRBV10-2 combines with J gene TRBJ1-1, with 9 positions matching TRBD1. CDR1 WSHSY and CDR2 SAAADI come from the germline V gene. CDR3 length: 17 amino acids. Trimming took 6 bases from V and 1 from J; bases not matched to a gene: 12. The CDR3 region has the DNA TGCGCCAGCAGAGACAGGGGGAGGGCTAACGGGAACACTGAAGCTTTCTTT. It specifies CASRDRGRANGNTEAFF.

J is TRBJ1-2 and V is TRBV6-5; D gene unclear. The CDR3 has 15 residues. Germline values: CDR1 MNHEY, CDR2 SVGAGI. Between the trimmed V and J ends, which lost 2 bases and 2 bases, there was a span of 12 bases. CDR3 protein: CASSYGKGGNYGYTF. In DNA, the CDR3 is TGTGCCAGCAGTTACGGGAAGGGAGGGAACTATGGCTACACCTTC.

The rearrangement uses TRBV7-9 and TRBJ2-2; D perhaps matches TRBD2 (5 bases). CDR3 length: 16 residues. The V gene lost 4 bases and the J gene lost 4 bases, with 16 bases spanning the gap. Germline V gene data show CDR1 as SEHNR and CDR2 as FQNEAQ (reference sequence). CDR3 coding DNA: TGTGCCAGCAGCTCCCCTTTAGGAGGAGTCACCGGGGAGCTGTTTTTT. Encoded protein: CASSSPLGGVTGELFF. Supplemented by reference TRBV7-9 and TRBJ2-2, the full variable domain reads DTGVSQNPRHKITKRGQNVTFRCDPISEHNRLYWYRQTLGQGPEFLTYFQNEAQLEKSRLLSDRFSAERPKGSFSTLEIQRTEQGDSAMYLCASSSPLGGVTGELFFGEGSRLTVL.

The chain has TRBV28 and TRBJ1-5; weak D call: TRBD1 (6 bases). V lost 6 bases and J 1 base, leaving 13 bases between the germline ends. The V gene's germline CDR1 is MDHEN and CDR2 SYDVKM. The CDR3 sequence is 15 residues long. The CDR3 DNA sequence: TGTGCCAGCAGATCACAGGGTTTGAGCAATCAGCCCCAGCATTTT. Translation gives CASRSQGLSNQPQHF.

This clone was recorded once. The V call is TRBV9, the J call TRBJ2-5, with 11 bases identical to TRBD2. The J segment lost 5 bases and the V segment lost 2 bases, leaving 17 bases of the junction unmatched. CDR3 length: 19 residues. Per germline, CDR1 SGDLS and CDR2 YYNGEE. CDR3 sequence reads: CASSVGPGGLLAGDETQYF. The CDR3 DNA is TGTGCCAGCAGCGTCGGACCCGGGGGCTTACTAGCGGGAGACGAGACCCAGTACTTC.

The J gene is TRBJ2-1, the V gene TRBV11-3; 12 bases are shared with TRBD2. CDR1 and CDR2 (germline): SGHNT, YENEEA. The CDR3 extends over 16 amino acids. J was trimmed by 2 bases and V by 5 bases; bases with no gene match: 4. The CDR3 protein is CASSTRLAGAYNEQFF. The CDR3 bases are TGTGCCAGCAGCACCCGACTAGCGGGAGCCTACAATGAGCAGTTCTTC.

This clone came up a few times. The J gene is TRBJ2-7, the V gene TRBV14; TRBD2 might be the D (6 bases). This CDR3 spans 11 amino acids. V lost 1 base, J lost 9 bases, and 7 bases lay in between. Looked up from germline, CDR1 is SGHDN and CDR2 is FVKESK. CDR3 protein: CASSQASAQYF. The CDR3 DNA reads as TGTGCCAGCAGCCAAGCTAGCGCGCAGTACTTC.

This chain links TRBV11-2 with TRBJ1-1; the D gene is possibly TRBD1 (5 bases). Deletions cut 6 bases from V and 3 bases from J, with 20 bases between. Looked up from germline, CDR1 is SGHAT and CDR2 is FQNNGV. This CDR3 spans 16 amino acids. The CDR3: CASREEAGSHYTEAFF. As DNA, the CDR3 is TGTGCCAGCAGGGAAGAGGCAGGGTCCCATTACACTGAAGCTTTCTTT.

This sequence joins TRBV7-2 and TRBJ2-2, with D possibly TRBD2 on 7 matching bases. CDR3 length: 15 amino acids. Looked up from germline, CDR1 is SGHTA and CDR2 is FQGNSA. V dropped 1 base and J dropped 6 bases, with 12 bases sitting between them. CDR3 sequence: CASSLGRGGAGELFF. The CDR3 DNA is TGTGCCAGCAGCTTAGGCCGAGGGGGGGCCGGGGAGCTGTTTTTT.

This sequence joins TRBV12-3 or TRBV12-4 and TRBJ2-7, with TRBD1 matching 10 bases. The trim removed 6 bases at V and 4 bases at J, leaving 3 bases unmatched. The CDR3 has 13 amino acids. The CDR3 reads CASSPGQGYEQYF. For the CDR3, the DNA is TGTGCCAGCAGCCCGGGACAGGGGTACGAGCAGTACTTC.

This chain uses TRBV3-1 (or the pseudogene TRBV3-2) with TRBJ2-5; 11 bases are shared with TRBD2. The J segment lost 5 bases and the V segment lost 6 bases, leaving 8 bases of the junction unmatched. The CDR3 length is 15 residues. Per the germline V gene, CDR1 is LGHDT and CDR2 is YNNKEL (reference sequence). The chain's CDR3 is CASRSSGRMQETQYF. In DNA, the CDR3 is TGTGCCAGCAGGTCTAGCGGGAGGATGCAGGAGACCCAGTACTTC.

The rearrangement joins TRBV5-6 to TRBJ2-6; tentatively, D is TRBD1 (5 bases). CDR3 size: 16 residues. V was pared by 5 bases and J by 0 bases, with 12 bases between. Germline V gives CDR1 SGHDT, CDR2 YYEEEE. The chain's CDR3 is CASRPDRNSGANVLTF. DNA for the CDR3: TGTGCCAGCAGACCTGACAGAAACTCTGGGGCCAACGTCCTGACTTTC.

The gene calls are TRBV12-2 and TRBJ2-6; the table calls TRBD1, which could not be checked here. TRBV12-2 is reported as a pseudogene. The CDR3 length is 17 residues. The CDR3 spells CASRLGRGTSGANVLTF. The CDR3 nucleotides are TGTGCAAGTCGCTTAGGAAGGGGAACCTCTGGGGCCAACGTCCTGACTTTC.

This rearrangement joins TRBV28 to TRBJ1-2; maybe TRBD1 (5 bases). The V end was cut by 5 bases, the J end by 5 bases, with 12 bases between. CDR3 size: 13 residues. Germline V lookup: CDR1 MDHEN, CDR2 SYDVKM. As DNA, the CDR3 is TGTGCCAGCAGTACCCCGGAGGGGTATGGCTACACCTTC. This codes for CASSTPEGYGYTF.

The chain couples TRBV19 to TRBJ2-2; D is undetermined. The CDR3 has 12 residues. Trimming cost V 8 bases and J 6 bases, with 10 bases left between them. Germline CDR1 LNHDA, CDR2 SQIVND (reference sequence). The DNA of the CDR3 is TGTGCCAGTGGGCGATTCGCCGGGGAGCTGTTTTTT. Amino acid sequence: CASGRFAGELFF.

The chain combines TRBV7-2 with TRBJ2-5; D remains ambiguous. There are 16 residues in the CDR3. V gave up 5 bases and J gave up 0 bases, with 16 bases separating them. Germline lookup yields CDR1 SGHTA and CDR2 FQGNSA. The CDR3 reads CASSPTASRDQETQYF. The CDR3 DNA follows: TGTGCCAGCAGCCCCACAGCCTCCAGAGACCAAGAGACCCAGTACTTC.

V and J are TRBV19 and TRBJ1-2; no reliable D call. In germline, CDR1 is LNHDA, CDR2 SQIVND (reference sequence). Trimming removed 6 bases at V and 3 bases at J, with 29 bases between. The CDR3 is 19 amino acids. CDR3 sequence reads: CASSRPGAQPYLRHYGYTF. In nucleotides, the CDR3 is TGTGCCAGTAGCCGTCCGGGAGCCCAACCTTACCTAAGACACTATGGCTACACCTTC.

This clone has only a few counts. The chain couples TRBV11-2 to TRBJ1-3; D remains ambiguous. The CDR3 loop spans 16 amino acids. CDR1 and CDR2 (germline): SGHAT, FQNNGV. Trimming stripped 3 bases from V and 7 bases from J, with 19 bases between. The CDR3 coding sequence is TGTGCCAGCAGCTTCCTAAAGAGGGCACAGACGAACACCATATATTTT. Amino acids: CASSFLKRAQTNTIYF.

The chain couples TRBV27 to TRBJ2-7; D possibly corresponds to TRBD2 (6 bases). V lost 5 bases to trimming and J lost 2 bases, with 19 bases between them. This CDR3 region has 16 residues. Germline V gives CDR1 MNHEY, CDR2 SMNVEV (reference sequence). The CDR3 reads CASSAQGRDGTYEQYF. CDR3 coding DNA: TGTGCCAGCAGTGCGCAAGGGCGGGACGGCACCTACGAGCAGTACTTC.

The chain has TRBV7-3 and TRBJ1-2; 8 nucleotides agree with TRBD1. This CDR3 has 14 residues. Trimming removed 3 bases from V and 6 bases from J; junction bases left unmatched: 6. CDR1 is SGHTA, CDR2 FQGTGA, per germline. The CDR3 DNA follows: TGTGCCAGCAGCTTCCCAGGGGGCTGGGATGGCTACACCTTC. Translated, it gives CASSFPGGWDGYTF.

This chain links TRBV6-2 or TRBV6-3 with TRBJ2-5; weak D call: TRBD2 (5 bases). Trimming left V 5 bases short and J 7 bases short, with 14 bases between. The length of the CDR3 is 13 residues. CDR1 MNHEY and CDR2 SVGEGT come from the germline V gene. For the CDR3, the DNA is TGTGCCAGCAGTCCCGGACCCCGGGGGACCCAGTACTTC. Protein: CASSPGPRGTQYF.

Written as DNA, the CDR3 is TGTGCCTGGACCAGTACCGTCAACACCATATATTTT. Its protein product is CAWTSTVNTIYF. The chain employs TRBV30 and TRBJ1-3; no clear D gene. Between the trimmed V and J ends, which lost 4 bases and 7 bases, there was a span of 11 bases. CDR3 size: 12 residues. Germline values: CDR1 GTSNPN, CDR2 SVGIG (reference sequence).

V and J are TRBV4-3 and TRBJ1-5; D perhaps matches TRBD1 (6 bases). V shed 1 base and J shed 5 bases, with 9 bases lying between them. The CDR3 totals 14 residues. CDR1 is LGHNA, CDR2 YSLEER, per germline. CDR3 sequence: CASSQGQEDQPQHF. The CDR3 DNA follows: TGCGCCAGCAGCCAAGGACAGGAGGATCAGCCCCAGCATTTT.

This chain joins TRBV28 and TRBJ1-2; D possibly corresponds to TRBD1 (5 bases). V gave up 3 bases and J gave up 1 base, with 15 bases separating them. Germline V gene lookup returns CDR1 MDHEN and CDR2 SYDVKM. The CDR3 consists of 16 residues. CDR3 sequence: CASSLAGGAGNYGYTF. The CDR3 region has the DNA TGTGCCAGCAGTTTGGCAGGAGGGGCGGGTAACTATGGCTACACCTTC.

The chain carries TRBV27 and TRBJ1-2, with 7 bases fitting TRBD1. Trimming cost V 4 bases and J 3 bases; bases outside gene matches: 5. The CDR3 is 14 residues long. Germline-derived CDR1 and CDR2 are MNHEY and SMNVEV (reference sequence). The CDR3 coding sequence is TGTGCCAGCAGTTCTCGGGACAGCTACTATGGCTACACCTTC. Translating gives CASSSRDSYYGYTF.